This T cell receptor (beta chain) was observed in a study of blood T cell repertoires in COVID-19. V lost 1 base and J 1 base, leaving 11 bases between the germline ends. This CDR3 has 15 residues. Germline CDR1 reads SGHRS; CDR2 reads YFSETQ. Using immunoSEQ multiplex PCR, the repertoire was profiled, and TCRdb retains in-frame clones only, with some absent. The table lists roughly 160,000 clones, about four fifths of them singletons, with 14% in the top ten. Material: peripheral blood. The genes are TRBV5-1 and TRBJ1-1; D is unclear. The receptor comes from a man between 18 and 29 years old with active or convalescent COVID-19. The CDR3 DNA is TGCGCCAGCAGCTTGTGGAGATCGGCGAACACTGAAGCTTTCTTT. Amino acid sequence: CASSLWRSANTEAFF.